In its sample, the clone carrying this T cell receptor (beta chain) was seen many times. The sample is drawn from a study of patients with pleural tuberculosis. Germline CDR1 reads DFQATT; CDR2 reads SNEGSKA (reference sequence). V lost 1 base to trimming and J lost 2 bases, with 9 bases between them. This CDR3 is 13 amino acids long. TCRdb re-analysed the reads in MiXCR, keeping a single row per CDR3 protein. This repertoire shows around 50,000 distinct CDR3 sequences, around 6.7% found once; its top ten account for around 16%. The chain combines TRBV20-1 with TRBJ2-7, with D uncertain. The receptor was derived from a human donor with pleural tuberculosis. The CDR3 is CSARAVHTYEQYV. As DNA, the CDR3 is TGCAGTGCTAGAGCGGTACATACCTACGAGCAGTACGTC.